These 24 T cell receptor beta chains were all obtained from the same sample, sequenced in a study of shared clonotypes between healthy human individuals. Sequencing used immunoSEQ multiplex PCR; TCRdb keeps in-frame clones, though not all of them. This table has about 2.4 million clones, around nine tenths appearing once. Sequences were obtained from naive CD4+ T cells sorted from blood. Specified subset: CD45RA+ positively selected. These TCRs come from a man between 18 and 29 years old in good health.

This chain connects TRBV6-6 to TRBJ1-2; D not resolved. V was trimmed by 2 bases and J by 8 bases, leaving 9 bases between them. The CDR3 spans 12 residues. Looked up from germline, CDR1 is MNHNY and CDR2 is SVGAGI (reference sequence). This CDR3 is CASSYDREGYTF. CDR3 DNA: TGTGCCAGCAGTTACGACCGAGAGGGCTACACCTTC.

The chain combines TRBV13 with TRBJ1-4; possibly TRBD1 for D (5 bases). Germline V gene data show CDR1 as PRHDT and CDR2 as FYEKMQ (reference sequence). The germline V and J ends were trimmed by 6 bases and 0 bases, with 11 bases remaining between them. This CDR3 is built from 15 residues. DNA for the CDR3: TGTGCCAGCAGATCGGGGACGGCAACTAATGAAAAACTGTTTTTT. The encoded protein is CASRSGTATNEKLFF.

For the CDR3, the DNA is TGTGCCAGCAGCAAAGGAAGGGGACAGGTATACTATGGCTACACCTTC. Its protein is CASSKGRGQVYYGYTF. The V and J genes are TRBV21-1 and TRBJ1-2; the table's D call, TRBD1, has no DNA check behind it. TRBV21-1 is noted as a pseudogene. CDR3 length: 16 residues.

For this clone: At the DNA level, this CDR3 is encoded by other sequences in the same sample as well. The J gene is TRBJ2-2, the V gene TRBV5-4, with D tentatively TRBD1 (6 bases). Between the trimmed V and J ends, which lost 2 bases and 4 bases, there was a span of 6 bases. Germline assignment: CDR1 SGHNT and CDR2 YYREEE (reference sequence). This CDR3 is 13 amino acids long. In nucleotides, the CDR3 is TGTGCCAGCAGCTTACAGGGCACCGGGGAGCTGTTTTTT. This translates into CASSLQGTGELFF.

The genes are TRBV7-2 and TRBJ1-1; 7 bases line up with TRBD1. Trimming removed 4 bases from V and 0 bases from J; junction bases left unmatched: 2. CDR3 size: 14 residues. CDR1 is SGHTA and CDR2 is FQGNSA in the germline V gene. CDR3: CASSSGQMNTEAFF. CDR3 DNA: TGTGCCAGCAGCTCGGGACAGATGAACACTGAAGCTTTCTTT.

V usage is TRBV5-1 and J usage is TRBJ2-3; 7 bases map to TRBD2. The V gene's germline CDR1 is SGHRS and CDR2 YFSETQ. Trimming at V came to 7 bases and at J to 0 bases, leaving 5 bases not matched to a gene. The CDR3 has 14 residues. This chain's CDR3 is CASVREASTDTQYF. The CDR3 region has the DNA TGCGCCAGCGTCCGGGAGGCCAGCACAGATACGCAGTATTTT.

To note about this clone: Other DNA variants within this sample encode the same CDR3. The rearrangement links TRBV7-2 to TRBJ2-7; 8 bases line up with TRBD1. In germline, CDR1 is SGHTA, CDR2 FQGNSA. Germline trimming cut 5 bases from V and 1 base from J; bases unmatched to any gene: 7. The CDR3 is made up of 15 amino acids. The DNA for the CDR3 is TGTGCCAGCAGCCCACAGGGGGTTCCTTCCTACGAGCAGTACTTC. Its protein is CASSPQGVPSYEQYF. Using reference TRBV7-2 and TRBJ2-7 for the parts outside the CDR3, the full variable domain is GAGVSQSPSNKVTEKGKDVELRCDPISGHTALYWYRQSLGQGLEFLIYFQGNSAPDKSGLPSDRFSAERTGGSVSTLTIQRTQQEDSAVYLCASSPQGVPSYEQYFGPGTRLTVT.

Remarks on this clone: Other DNA sequences within the sample encode an identical CDR3. The rearrangement joins TRBV7-2 to TRBJ1-1; the D gene is possibly TRBD1 (5 bases). Germline V lookup: CDR1 SGHTA, CDR2 FQGNSA. V was clipped by 3 bases and J by 1 base, with 6 bases between them. The CDR3 consists of 13 residues. CDR3 residues: CASSLTANTEAFF. CDR3 bases: TGTGCCAGCAGCTTGACAGCGAACACTGAAGCTTTCTTT.

This clone showed up just a few times. The V and J genes are TRBV12-5 and TRBJ1-1; 8 bases match TRBD1. The CDR3 loop spans 15 amino acids. Germline CDR1 LGHNT, CDR2 FRNRAP. The ends lost 4 bases at V and 1 base at J; junction bases unmatched: 5. The CDR3 loop is CASGSPGQGNTEAFF. The CDR3 region has the DNA TGTGCTAGTGGTTCCCCCGGACAGGGGAACACTGAAGCTTTCTTT.

The chain joins TRBV5-1 to TRBJ2-5; tentatively, D is TRBD1 (5 bases). Germline V gives CDR1 SGHRS, CDR2 YFSETQ. V dropped 1 base and J dropped 4 bases, with 17 bases sitting between them. This CDR3 comprises 16 residues. The CDR3 sequence is CASSLSPTRTGETQYF. CDR3 coding DNA: TGCGCCAGCAGCTTGTCCCCAACCCGCACAGGAGAGACCCAGTACTTC.

Comments on this clone: Different DNA sequences within this sample yield the same CDR3. J is TRBJ2-2 and V is TRBV9; 8 bases are a match to TRBD1. V shed 0 bases and J 3 bases; nucleotides not matched to a gene: 1. The CDR3 is 15 residues long. CDR1 is SGDLS and CDR2 is YYNGEE in the germline V gene. As DNA, the CDR3 is TGTGCCAGCAGCGTAGGACAGGGGTACACCGGGGAGCTGTTTTTT. It encodes CASSVGQGYTGELFF.

Remarks on this clone: This CDR3 is also generated by other DNA sequences in the sample. The gene calls are TRBV5-1 and TRBJ2-7; D ambiguous. Germline-derived CDR1 and CDR2 are SGHRS and YFSETQ. Trimming removed 0 bases from V and 0 bases from J, with 7 bases in between. The CDR3 consists of 14 residues. The CDR3 bases are TGCGCCAGCAGCTTGGCCGGGCACTCCTACGAGCAGTACTTC. This codes for CASSLAGHSYEQYF.

The J gene is TRBJ1-1, the V gene TRBV28; 7 nucleotides line up with TRBD1. V lost 3 bases, J lost 11 bases, and 12 bases stayed unmatched. The CDR3 is 14 amino acids. Per germline, CDR1 MDHEN and CDR2 SYDVKM. CDR3 coding DNA: TGTGCCAGCAGTTTCGAGATTCGGAGGGGGCTGGCTTTCTTT. As protein: CASSFEIRRGLAFF.

This chain links TRBV6-5 with TRBJ2-7, with TRBD2 as a possible D gene (5 bases). V lost 0 bases and J lost 2, with 11 bases in between. Per germline, CDR1 MNHEY and CDR2 SVGAGI. CDR3 length: 15 amino acids. The DNA for the CDR3 is TGTGCCAGCAGTTACTCGGAGCGGAAGGCCTACGAGCAGTACTTC. It codes for CASSYSERKAYEQYF.

CDR3 DNA sequence: TGTGCCAGCAGCGTAGCTGAAGCTAGCGGGGTCATCTCCTACGAGCAGTACTTC. As protein: CASSVAEASGVISYEQYF. The V gene is TRBV9, the J gene TRBJ2-7, with 9 bases aligning to TRBD2. The CDR3 spans 18 residues. V lost 0 bases, J lost 0 bases, and 10 bases stayed unmatched. Germline loops: CDR1 SGDLS, CDR2 YYNGEE.

The chain couples TRBV6-1 to TRBJ1-4; D possibly corresponds to TRBD1 (5 bases). Germline CDR1 is MNHNS and CDR2 is SASEGT. V gave up 3 bases and J gave up 5 bases, with 10 bases separating them. The CDR3 sequence is 14 residues long. In DNA, the CDR3 is TGTGCCAGCAGTGATCAGGGTAGGAATGAAAAACTGTTTTTT. This gives the protein CASSDQGRNEKLFF.

This clone is a singleton in its sample. The V gene is TRBV7-9, the J gene TRBJ2-1, with D unclear. Trimming took off 3 bases at V and 4 bases at J, with 10 bases between the two ends. Germline CDR1 and CDR2: SEHNR and FQNEAQ (reference sequence). The CDR3 has 14 amino acids. CDR3 amino acids: CASSFGWDYNEQFF. CDR3 coding DNA: TGTGCCAGCAGCTTCGGGTGGGATTACAATGAGCAGTTCTTC. The full variable domain, in which reference TRBV7-9 and TRBJ2-1 provide the parts outside the CDR3, is DTGVSQNPRHKITKRGQNVTFRCDPISEHNRLYWYRQTLGQGPEFLTYFQNEAQLEKSRLLSDRFSAERPKGSFSTLEIQRTEQGDSAMYLCASSFGWDYNEQFFGPGTRLTVL.

This sequence joins TRBV18 and TRBJ2-5; the D call may be TRBD1 or TRBD2 (6 bases each). The end of the DNA is better explained by TRBJ2-7, so the J call may be wrong. This CDR3 has 15 residues. The germline gives CDR1 KGHSH, CDR2 LQKENI. The CDR3 DNA reads TGTGCCAGCTCACCACAGGGGGGAAGTAACTACGAGCAGTACTTC. Its protein product is CASSPQGGSNYEQYF.

This rearrangement joins TRBV7-2 to TRBJ2-3, with D possibly TRBD2 on 5 matching bases. V dropped 2 bases and J dropped 5 bases, with 8 bases sitting between them. The CDR3 totals 13 residues. Germline V lookup: CDR1 SGHTA, CDR2 FQGNSA. Here the CDR3 DNA reads TGTGCCAGCAGCTTATTCAGCGGAGATACGCAGTATTTT. This sequence encodes CASSLFSGDTQYF.

The chain joins TRBV6-1 to TRBJ1-3; unclear D gene. From germline, CDR1 is MNHNS and CDR2 SASEGT. The CDR3 loop spans 13 amino acids. With 6 bases removed from V and 0 bases from J, the gap between germline ends came to 6 bases. This CDR3 reads CASRLGSGNTIYF. CDR3 coding DNA: TGTGCCAGCAGATTAGGCTCTGGAAACACCATATATTTT.

The rearrangement uses TRBV5-1 and TRBJ1-6, with D possibly TRBD1 on 6 matching bases. This CDR3 is 16 amino acids long. The V end lost 3 bases, the J end lost 9 bases, and 19 bases lay between the germline ends. Germline CDR1 SGHRS, CDR2 YFSETQ. The CDR3 loop is CASSSRGGGIGSPLHF. The CDR3 nucleotides are TGCGCCAGCAGCTCACGAGGAGGGGGAATTGGTTCACCCCTCCACTTT.

The chain links TRBV25-1 to TRBJ2-7; D could derive from TRBD1 or TRBD2 (5 bases each). V lost 4 bases and J 6 bases, leaving 16 bases between the germline ends. Germline assignment: CDR1 MGHDK and CDR2 SYGVNS. The CDR3 consists of 14 residues. The CDR3 reads CASSGPGTFREQYF. The DNA of the CDR3 is TGTGCCAGCAGTGGTCCAGGGACCTTTCGCGAGCAGTACTTC.

The chain is built from TRBV10-2 and TRBJ1-1; D perhaps matches TRBD1 (5 bases). V was trimmed by 0 bases and J by 1 base, leaving 9 bases between them. The CDR3 covers 15 residues. Per the germline V gene, CDR1 is WSHSY and CDR2 is SAAADI. CDR3 DNA sequence: TGCGCCAGCAGTGAGTCGGGGCAGGGGAACACTGAAGCTTTCTTT. Protein product: CASSESGQGNTEAFF.

The J gene is TRBJ2-1, the V gene TRBV20-1; D is ambiguous. This CDR3 region has 11 residues. V lost 6 bases and J 7 bases, leaving 10 bases between the germline ends. CDR1 is DFQATT, CDR2 SNEGSKA, per germline (reference sequence). CDR3 protein: CSAPGQNEQFF. CDR3 DNA sequence: TGCAGTGCCCCTGGGCAGAATGAGCAGTTCTTC.